One TCR beta chain is described in this entry. The antigen is undetermined. Trimming shortened V by 1 base and J by 11 bases, and 15 bases separated the two germline ends. The CDR3 contains 15 residues. CDR1 and CDR2 (germline): MNHEY, SVGAGI. The sample originates from a study of OX40 agonist ivuxolimab in advanced cancers. Looking at the study overall: Patients achieving partial responses numbered three: one hepatocellular carcinoma case and two cutaneous melanoma cases.

On cycle 4 day 1 and cycle 7 day 1, as well as at baseline, blood was sampled. Clones were read by immunoSEQ multiplex PCR, and TCRdb kept only the in-frame ones, dropping some. The repertoire includes around 70,000 clones, roughly 92% of them detected once, and roughly 7.5% sits in the top ten. Regarding the study as a whole: Researchers report that CD8+ T cells had, on average, more expanded clones than CD4+. At 0.1 to 3.0 mg/kg and by week 6, CD4+ and CD8+ T cells in the blood had expanded clonally.

This TCR derives from an adult with an advanced solid tumor such as melanoma, head and neck, liver or kidney cancer. The source was CD4+ or CD8+ T cells sorted from blood, collected in a trial of the OX40 agonist ivuxolimab. This chain uses TRBV6-5 with TRBJ1-6; maybe TRBD1 (5 bases). CDR3 protein: CASSYLKRGAAPLHF. The CDR3 coding sequence is TGTGCCAGCAGTTACTTAAAAAGGGGAGCGGCACCCCTCCACTTT.